These T cell receptor beta chains were read from a single sample in a study of T-cell memory formation after mild COVID-19. TCRdb reprocessed the 5' RACE reads via MiXCR and lists one record per CDR3 protein. Of under 250,000 distinct CDR3 sequences detected, 8% to 11% appear once; the ten largest clones hold just over 3%. The sequenced sample was PBMCs or a T cell subset sorted from them (not recorded which). The receptors originated from a man aged 18-30 years who had mild COVID-19 (a few samples of this study predate the infection). Cell type and time point are not known. Each CDR3 is given with its conserved first and last residue. Fields, in order: CDR3 protein, CDR3 DNA, D gene, J gene, clone size, V gene. D genes are given only for firm matches. Clone size is shown for a subset of rows, as once, few, many or a class of expanded clone.

CASSQVAGQETQYF	TGTGCCAGCAGCCAAGTTGCTGGCCAAGAGACCCAGTACTTC	.	TRBJ2-5	.	TRBV4-2
CSAHDTPYGYTF	TGCAGTGCTCACGACACTCCGTATGGCTACACCTTC	.	TRBJ1-2	many	TRBV20-1
CASRSSRQNTGELFF	TGCGCCAGCAGGTCGTCTCGGCAGAACACCGGGGAGCTGTTTTTT	.	TRBJ2-2	.	TRBV5-1
CASSFGGDSPLHF	TGTGCCAGCAGCTTCGGTGGCGATTCACCCCTCCACTTT	.	TRBJ1-6	many	TRBV7-9
CASRVGATGKAFF	TGCGCCAGCAGAGTCGGGGCCACTGGGAAAGCTTTCTTT	.	TRBJ1-1	many	TRBV5-1
CASSLAMSARAFF	TGTGCCAGCAGCTTAGCGATGAGTGCGAGAGCTTTCTTT	.	TRBJ1-1	few	TRBV7-9
CSASGQGAYETQYF	TGCAGTGCTAGCGGGCAGGGGGCCTATGAGACCCAGTACTTC	TRBD1	TRBJ2-5	.	TRBV20-1
CASSPRAPAGTYEQYF	TGTGCCAGCAGCCCCCGGGCACCAGCGGGGACCTACGAGCAGTACTTC	TRBD2	TRBJ2-7	few	TRBV3-1
CSASRQGWYEKLFF	TGCAGTGCTAGTCGACAGGGATGGTATGAAAAACTGTTTTTT	TRBD1	TRBJ1-4	.	TRBV20-1
CASSRRREGETQYF	TGCGCCAGCAGCCGCCGGAGGGAGGGAGAGACCCAGTACTTC	TRBD2	TRBJ2-5	.	TRBV5-1
CASSLPRVTDTQYF	TGTGCCAGCAGCTTACCGCGGGTAACAGATACGCAGTATTTT	.	TRBJ2-3	many	TRBV7-9
CASSLKRGTFNTGELFF	TGTGCCAGCAGTTTGAAGCGGGGGACGTTCAACACCGGGGAGCTGTTTTTT	TRBD2	TRBJ2-2	few	TRBV28
CASSSQGVNTEAFF	TGTGCCAGCAGCTCCCAGGGGGTGAACACTGAAGCTTTCTTT	TRBD1	TRBJ1-1	few	TRBV7-2
CAISATTGTDTQYF	TGTGCCATCTCAGCCACGACAGGGACAGATACGCAGTATTTT	TRBD1	TRBJ2-3	.	TRBV25-1
CASSQGHAADRNQPQHF	TGTGCCAGCAGCCAGGGGCACGCGGCGGACAGAAATCAGCCCCAGCATTTT	.	TRBJ1-5	.	TRBV3-1
CASSLSGGAMETQYF	TGTGCCAGCAGCCTTAGCGGGGGGGCGATGGAGACCCAGTACTTC	TRBD2	TRBJ2-5	.	TRBV12-3/TRBV12-4
CASSPWRGPRGGSTEAFF	TGTGCCAGCAGTCCTTGGAGGGGGCCCCGTGGAGGTAGCACTGAAGCTTTCTTT	TRBD1	TRBJ1-1	few	TRBV6-5
CASTRQGGQPQHF	TGTGCCAGCACCCGACAGGGGGGTCAGCCCCAGCATTTT	TRBD1	TRBJ1-5	few	TRBV6-2/TRBV6-3
CASSSTPTVDNYGYTF	TGCGCCAGCAGCTCAACCCCCACCGTAGATAACTATGGCTACACCTTC	.	TRBJ1-2	few	TRBV5-1
CASSLGRSNFYGYTF	TGTGCCAGCAGCTTAGGGCGATCGAACTTCTATGGCTACACCTTC	.	TRBJ1-2	few	TRBV7-9
CASSEQGQGDGANVLTF	TGTGCCAGCAGTGAACAGGGACAGGGGGATGGGGCCAACGTCCTGACTTTC	TRBD1	TRBJ2-6	few	TRBV12-3/TRBV12-4
CASSLGLAGGETQYF	TGCGCCAGCAGCCTGGGACTAGCGGGTGGAGAGACCCAGTACTTC	TRBD2	TRBJ2-5	many	TRBV5-1
CASRERDRVSAEQFF	TGCGCCAGCAGAGAACGGGACAGGGTTTCGGCTGAGCAGTTCTTC	TRBD1	TRBJ2-1	.	TRBV5-1
CASSPHGVRPDAIYF	TGTGCCAGCAGTCCCCATGGAGTGAGGCCGGACGCCATATATTTT	.	TRBJ1-3	many	TRBV6-5
CASSYSHMNTEAFF	TGTGCCAGCAGTTACTCCCACATGAACACTGAAGCTTTCTTT	.	TRBJ1-1	few	TRBV6-5
CSARQGQVGTGELFF	TGCAGTGCTAGACAGGGCCAGGTCGGCACCGGGGAGCTGTTTTTT	.	TRBJ2-2	few	TRBV20-1
CASSLGIGAGQETQYF	TGTGCCAGCAGCTTAGGTATTGGGGCCGGGCAGGAGACCCAGTACTTC	.	TRBJ2-5	.	TRBV11-2
CAWRNYNEQFF	TGTGCCTGGAGAAATTACAATGAGCAGTTCTTC	.	TRBJ2-1	many	TRBV30
CASSWGRLNTEAFF	TGTGCCAGCAGCTGGGGGCGGCTGAACACTGAAGCTTTCTTT	.	TRBJ1-1	few	TRBV5-6
CASSRDRVGNQPQHF	TGTGCCAGCAGTCGGGACAGGGTGGGCAATCAGCCCCAGCATTTT	TRBD1	TRBJ1-5	.	TRBV9
CASGGQGTDTQYF	TGTGCCAGCGGGGGACAGGGCACAGATACGCAGTATTTT	TRBD1	TRBJ2-3	many	TRBV7-9
CASSLQGTGQPQHF	TGTGCCAGCAGTCTGCAGGGGACGGGGCAGCCCCAGCATTTT	.	TRBJ1-5	few	TRBV12-3/TRBV12-4
CASSNRGSSPGYTF	TGTGCCAGCAGTAACAGGGGATCCAGCCCCGGCTACACCTTC	TRBD1	TRBJ1-2	.	TRBV6-1
CASSLALSPLHF	TGTGCCAGCAGTTTGGCGCTCTCACCCCTCCACTTT	.	TRBJ1-6	few	TRBV28
CASSQGRYGYTF	TGCGCCAGCAGCCAAGGACGGTATGGCTACACCTTC	.	TRBJ1-2	.	TRBV4-3
CASSLETGTALRKLFF	TGTGCCAGCAGCTTAGAAACCGGGACAGCTCTCCGAAAACTGTTTTTT	TRBD1	TRBJ1-4	.	TRBV7-2
CASSLGQGPGYTF	TGTGCCAGCAGTTTAGGCCAGGGACCTGGCTACACCTTC	.	TRBJ1-2	.	TRBV28
CASSHAGYNSPLHF	TGTGCCAGCAGCCATGCGGGCTATAATTCACCCCTCCACTTT	.	TRBJ1-6	many	TRBV3-1
CASSLGRGGYNEQFF	TGCGCCAGCAGCTTGGGGCGGGGGGGATACAATGAGCAGTTCTTC	TRBD2	TRBJ2-1	many	TRBV5-1
CASSARDRVHEQYF	TGTGCCAGCAGCGCCCGGGACAGGGTCCACGAGCAGTACTTC	TRBD1	TRBJ2-7	few	TRBV7-3
CASSPLSTGELFF	TGCGCCAGCAGCCCGTTGAGCACCGGGGAGCTGTTTTTT	.	TRBJ2-2	.	TRBV5-1
CSVVRDGLPYEQYF	TGCAGCGTGGTCCGGGACGGTCTTCCCTACGAGCAGTACTTC	.	TRBJ2-7	few	TRBV29-1
CASSLLVGTGGAEGYTF	TGCGCCAGCAGCTTGCTTGTAGGGACAGGGGGCGCGGAAGGCTACACCTTC	TRBD1	TRBJ1-2	few	TRBV5-1
CASSVRAGGPVDIQYF	TGTGCCAGCAGCGTAAGAGCGGGGGGGCCTGTGGACATTCAGTACTTC	TRBD2	TRBJ2-4	.	TRBV9
CASSQDRRPRESKGNYGYTF	TGTGCCAGCAGCCAAGATCGGAGGCCCCGTGAGTCAAAAGGCAACTATGGCTACACCTTC	.	TRBJ1-2	few	TRBV3-1
CSARDRHRGSGNTIYF	TGCAGTGCTAGAGATAGGCACAGGGGCTCTGGAAACACCATATATTTT	TRBD1	TRBJ1-3	.	TRBV20-1
CASSLVTSEQYF	TGTGCCAGCAGCTTAGTAACGAGCGAGCAGTACTTC	.	TRBJ2-7	.	TRBV7-9
CASSALRRHAYNEQFF	TGTGCCAGCAGTGCTCTCAGACGGCACGCCTACAATGAGCAGTTCTTC	.	TRBJ2-1	few	TRBV27
CASGLQGTGPEKLFF	TGTGCCAGCGGCCTCCAAGGGACAGGTCCTGAAAAACTGTTTTTT	TRBD1	TRBJ1-4	.	TRBV6-1